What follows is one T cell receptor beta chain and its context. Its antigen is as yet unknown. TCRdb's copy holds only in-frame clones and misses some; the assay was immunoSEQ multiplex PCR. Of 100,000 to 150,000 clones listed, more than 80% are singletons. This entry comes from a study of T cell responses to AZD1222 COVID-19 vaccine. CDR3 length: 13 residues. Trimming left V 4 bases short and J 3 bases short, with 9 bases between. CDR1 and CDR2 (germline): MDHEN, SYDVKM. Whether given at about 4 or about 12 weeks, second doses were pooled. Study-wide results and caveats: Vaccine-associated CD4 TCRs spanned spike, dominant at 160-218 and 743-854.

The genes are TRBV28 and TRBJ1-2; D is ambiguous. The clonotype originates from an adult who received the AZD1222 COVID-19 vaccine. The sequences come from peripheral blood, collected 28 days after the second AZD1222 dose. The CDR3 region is CASSSTPYYGYTF. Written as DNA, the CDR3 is TGTGCCAGCAGTTCTACACCTTACTATGGCTACACCTTC.